These T cell receptor beta chains were read from a single sample in a study of cytomegalovirus exposure and HLA in healthy donors. The data were produced by immunoSEQ multiplex PCR, yet TCRdb's version contains in-frame clones alone and is incomplete. This table has 150,000 to 200,000 clones, just under 90% appearing once. The sequenced material came from PBMCs. These receptors came from a young man in good health and CMV-seropositive. The CDR3 runs from the conserved cysteine through the conserved F or W. A D gene is named only where the DNA matches it firmly. Not all rows give a size; the values are once, few, many and, for expanded clones, a class.

length | J | V | size | D | CDR3 | DNA
15 | TRBJ2-5 | TRBV5-1 | - | TRBD2 | CASSRLAAYQETQYF | TGCGCCAGCAGCCGACTAGCGGCGTATCAAGAGACCCAGTACTTC
13 | TRBJ2-3 | TRBV5-1 | - | - | CASSLDSTDTQYF | TGCGCCAGCAGCTTGGACTCCACAGATACGCAGTATTTT
19 | TRBJ2-3 | TRBV4-2 | - | TRBD2 | CASSQVGLAGGPDADTQYF | TGTGCCAGCAGCCAAGTAGGACTAGCGGGAGGGCCGGATGCAGATACGCAGTATTTT
17 | TRBJ2-1 | TRBV14 | - | - | CASSQARRGLTYNEQFF | TGTGCCAGCAGCCAAGCAAGGAGGGGGCTAACCTACAATGAGCAGTTCTTC
15 | TRBJ2-5 | TRBV9 | - | - | CASSVDTSRGETQYF | TGTGCCAGCAGCGTAGACACTTCACGGGGGGAGACCCAGTACTTC
13 | TRBJ1-5 | TRBV28 | - | - | CASSSRVVQPQHF | TGTGCCAGCAGTAGCAGGGTCGTCCAGCCCCAGCATTTT
11 | TRBJ2-7 | TRBV10-3 | - | TRBD2 | CAIMLAGEQYF | TGTGCCATCATGCTAGCGGGGGAGCAGTACTTC
16 | TRBJ2-7 | TRBV27 | - | - | CASSPSDGGRSYEQYF | TGTGCCAGCAGCCCGTCCGATGGCGGGCGCTCCTACGAGCAGTACTTC
16 | TRBJ2-1 | TRBV4-1 | - | TRBD2 | CASSQDAGGLLNEQFF | TGCGCCAGCAGCCAAGACGCGGGAGGGCTGCTGAATGAGCAGTTCTTC
11 | TRBJ2-7 | TRBV27 | - | - | CASSLGKEQYF | TGTGCCAGCAGTTTGGGCAAGGAGCAGTACTTC
14 | TRBJ1-2 | TRBV28 | once | TRBD1 | CASREGQSSYGYTF | TGTGCCAGCAGGGAGGGACAGTCTTCTTATGGCTACACCTTC
16 | TRBJ2-2 | TRBV13 | - | TRBD2 | CASSFPRTSLAGELFF | TGTGCCAGCAGCTTCCCCCGGACTAGCTTGGCCGGGGAGCTGTTTTTT
15 | TRBJ1-1 | TRBV7-9 | - | TRBD1 | CASSLGTGSNTEAFF | TGTGCCAGCAGCTTAGGGACAGGGTCCAACACTGAAGCTTTCTTT
16 | TRBJ2-2 | TRBV7-6 | - | TRBD2 | CASSHLRAGDAGELFF | TGTGCCAGCAGCCACCTCCGAGCGGGAGACGCCGGGGAGCTGTTTTTT
16 | TRBJ2-2 | TRBV6-1 | - | TRBD1 | CASSEAVRGHFGELFF | TGTGCCAGCAGTGAAGCTGTCAGGGGGCACTTCGGGGAGCTGTTTTTT
20 | TRBJ1-2 | TRBV10-3 | - | - | CAISEPSLNEPRQPLYGYTF | TGTGCCATCAGTGAGCCCAGCCTCAACGAACCCAGACAGCCCCTCTATGGCTACACCTTC
18 | TRBJ2-3 | TRBV5-6 | - | TRBD2 | CASSLLGRGGRARDTQYF | TGTGCCAGCAGCTTGTTAGGACGAGGCGGGAGGGCCCGGGATACGCAGTATTTT
14 | TRBJ2-1 | TRBV6-1 | few | - | CASSTVLTNNEQFF | TGTGCCAGCAGTACCGTTTTGACTAACAATGAGCAGTTCTTC
15 | TRBJ1-1 | TRBV6-1 | - | - | CASSEAIRLNTEAFF | TGTGCCAGCAGTGAAGCAATTCGGTTGAACACTGAAGCTTTCTTT
13 | TRBJ1-1 | TRBV6-4 | - | TRBD1 | CASSEHRGTEAFF | TGTGCCAGCAGTGAACACAGGGGCACTGAAGCTTTCTTT
15 | TRBJ1-5 | TRBV19 | - | - | CASSIGQYSNQPQHF | TGTGCCAGTAGTATAGGGCAGTATAGCAATCAGCCCCAGCATTTT
14 | TRBJ1-1 | TRBV27 | - | - | CASSRGLLNTEAFF | TGTGCCAGCAGCCGAGGACTGCTGAACACTGAAGCTTTCTTT
14 | TRBJ1-1 | TRBV6-1 | - | - | CASSGIALNTEAFF | TGTGCCAGCAGTGGCATAGCATTAAACACTGAAGCTTTCTTT
15 | TRBJ2-6 | TRBV27 | many | - | CASSFGGNGANVLTF | TGTGCCAGCAGTTTTGGAGGGAATGGGGCCAACGTCCTGACTTTC
14 | TRBJ2-7 | TRBV5-1 | - | - | CASSLVEGANEQYF | TGCGCCAGCAGCTTGGTAGAAGGGGCAAACGAGCAGTACTTC
15 | TRBJ1-4 | TRBV5-4 | - | - | CASSPDTPTNEKLFF | TGTGCCAGCAGCCCCGACACCCCAACTAATGAAAAACTGTTTTTT
15 | TRBJ2-1 | TRBV11-3 | - | TRBD1 | CASSPTGGSYNEQFF | TGTGCCAGCAGCCCTACAGGGGGGTCCTACAATGAGCAGTTCTTC
17 | TRBJ1-4 | TRBV25-1 | - | - | CASSEFTKSGLREKLFF | TGTGCCAGCAGTGAATTCACCAAATCAGGGTTAAGAGAAAAACTGTTTTTT
14 | TRBJ2-7 | TRBV5-6 | - | TRBD2 | CASTLGRVTYEQYF | TGTGCCAGCACCTTAGGGAGGGTTACCTACGAGCAGTACTTC
12 | TRBJ1-1 | TRBV11-3 | - | TRBD1 | CASSTGTGEAFF | TGTGCCAGCAGCACCGGGACAGGAGAAGCTTTCTTT
17 | TRBJ2-3 | TRBV4-2 | - | TRBD2 | CASSPIGVAGYTDTQYF | TGTGCCAGCAGCCCGATCGGGGTAGCGGGATACACAGATACGCAGTATTTT
15 | TRBJ2-2 | TRBV6-5 | - | - | CATLGQLTDPGELFF | TGTGCCACGCTAGGACAGCTTACTGACCCCGGGGAGCTGTTTTTT
13 | TRBJ2-7 | TRBV4-1 | once | - | CASSQEYSYEQYF | TGCGCCAGCAGCCAAGAGTACAGCTACGAGCAGTACTTC
14 | TRBJ2-7 | TRBV28 | - | TRBD2 | CATGLAGGTNEQYF | TGTGCCACAGGTTTAGCGGGAGGGACGAACGAGCAGTACTTC
15 | TRBJ2-7 | TRBV5-1 | - | TRBD1 | CASSLGSGTDYEQYF | TGCGCCAGCAGCTTGGGTAGTGGGACAGACTACGAGCAGTACTTC
13 | TRBJ1-2 | TRBV6-5 | - | - | CASSYSRLYGYTF | TGTGCCAGCAGTTACTCTCGTCTCTATGGCTACACCTTC
15 | TRBJ1-2 | TRBV25-1 | - | TRBD1 | CASSDPGQGNYGYTF | TGTGCCAGCAGTGACCCCGGACAGGGGAACTATGGCTACACCTTC
15 | TRBJ2-7 | TRBV5-1 | - | TRBD2 | CASSLGTSDNYEQYF | TGCGCCAGCAGCCTCGGGACTAGCGATAACTACGAGCAGTACTTC
14 | TRBJ2-7 | TRBV27 | - | TRBD1 | CASRMGQGNYEQYF | TGTGCCAGCAGAATGGGACAGGGGAACTACGAGCAGTACTTC
16 | TRBJ2-5 | TRBV7-2 | - | TRBD2 | CASSLFGGSFQETQYF | TGTGCCAGCAGCTTATTCGGCGGGAGTTTTCAAGAGACCCAGTACTTC
15 | TRBJ2-1 | TRBV4-2 | - | - | CASSQRTTSYNEQFF | TGTGCCAGCAGCCAAAGAACGACATCCTACAATGAGCAGTTCTTC
12 | TRBJ2-4 | TRBV6-5 | - | - | CASTDRRNIQYF | TGTGCCAGCACTGATCGCAGGAACATTCAGTACTTC
14 | TRBJ2-3 | TRBV4-2 | - | - | CASSQGTSTDTQYF | TGTGCCAGCAGCCAAGGGACTAGCACAGATACGCAGTATTTT
17 | TRBJ2-1 | TRBV4-1 | - | TRBD2 | CASSQEGLAGSYNEQFF | TGCGCCAGCAGCCAAGAGGGACTAGCGGGGTCGTACAATGAGCAGTTCTTC
14 | TRBJ1-2 | TRBV18 | - | TRBD1 | CASSRTGGGYGYTF | TGTGCCAGCTCACGGACAGGGGGCGGCTATGGCTACACCTTC